This T cell receptor beta chain was identified during a study of blood T cell repertoires in COVID-19. TCRdb's copy holds only in-frame clones and misses some; the assay was immunoSEQ multiplex PCR. The sample holds fewer than 600,000 clones, 70% to 90% seen once. Study members were between about 18 and 89 years old and lived in 20 to 30 US regions. Recovered status in Cohort 3 required two negative PCRs, clearance, or symptom resolution. The sequencing sample was made of PBMCs or T cells enriched from blood (not recorded which). This TCR was recovered from a woman aged 40 to 50 who had recovered from COVID-19.

This CDR3 reads CASMGGYNQPQHF. DNA of the CDR3: TGTGCCAGTATGGGGGGATACAATCAGCCCCAGCATTTT. The genes are TRBV19 and TRBJ1-5, with a possible D match to TRBD1 (5 bases). This CDR3 has 13 amino acids. Trimming took off 7 bases at V and 3 bases at J, with 10 bases between the two ends. Germline CDR1 reads LNHDA; CDR2 reads SQIVND (reference sequence).